This T cell receptor (beta chain) was captured by sequencing in a study of T-cell reconstitution after alpha-beta-depleted transplantation in children. Overall study findings and caveats: It was reported that alpha-beta T cells came from several hundred expanded graft clones (about two months after transplant). T cells produced anew were the main source of T-cell counts and diversity one year after transplant.

For TCRbeta, the library was prepared with unique molecular identifiers. TCRdb processed the PCR reads anew with MiXCR; each CDR3 protein has one entry. In the table there are 200,000 to 250,000 distinct CDR3 sequences, 11% of which are singletons. With respect to this clonotype: Its antigen is unidentified. A much larger clone lies one base from this, so it may be a read error.

The CDR3 covers 12 residues. The receptor's source is a child under three years old with acute myeloid leukemia, due to receive a stem cell transplant. Material: PBMCs, obtained before TCRalphabeta/CD19-depleted stem cell transplant. The genes are TRBV12-3 or TRBV12-4 and TRBJ2-5, with D tentatively TRBD2 (6 bases). The CDR3 protein is CASSTRGGAHYF. The CDR3 DNA is TGTGCCAGCAGTACTAGGGGAGGAGCCCATTACTTC.